The entry below gives a single T cell receptor beta chain sequence along with its context. These data come from a study of CD8+CD57+ T cells in acquired aplastic anemia. The use of genomic DNA as template underpinned the TCR beta VDJ and CDR3 profiling. TCRdb used MiXCR to reprocess the reads, holding one entry per CDR3 protein. Of some 120,000 distinct CDR3 sequences in the sample, roughly 40% were seen once. V gave up 6 bases and J gave up 4 bases, with 10 bases separating them. This CDR3 has 13 amino acids. Per the germline V gene, CDR1 is LNHDA and CDR2 is SQIVND (reference sequence). By flow cytometry, patients selected for sequencing had shown an expansion of CD8+CD57+ cells. Each patient had severe acquired aplastic anemia. Among the patients, none had received any therapy at the time of blood sampling.

The sample consisted of sorted CD4+, CD8+, or CD8+CD57+ T cells (not recorded which) from PBMCs. The clonotype originates from a human donor with aplastic anemia. The chain links TRBV19 to TRBJ1-3; the D gene is possibly TRBD1 (5 bases). Written as DNA, the CDR3 is TGTGCCAGTAGGGGACGATCCGGAAACACCATATATTTT. Encoded protein: CASRGRSGNTIYF.